This entry features one T cell receptor (beta chain) sequence. Original processing notes: From reference gene primer amplification, estimates of nucleated cell counts were derived. The data were produced by immunoSEQ multiplex PCR, yet TCRdb's version contains in-frame clones alone and is incomplete. For V, J and clone size, that table is used; D and trimming come from the DNA. Of 400,000 to 450,000 clones in the sample, 80% to 90% were seen once. Adults between roughly 18 and 95 years of age took part from some 25 US areas. Each recovered donor of Cohort 3 presented with two negative PCRs, clearance, or symptom resolution. The entry originates in a study of blood T cell repertoires in COVID-19. The overall study: Nucleic acid was either cDNA or gDNA, and it came from T cells, B-cell-depleted T cells, or PBMCs.

The junction had 10 bases not matched to a gene; V was cut back by 5 bases and J by 3 bases. The CDR3 runs to 16 residues. Per the germline V gene, CDR1 is SEHNR and CDR2 is FQNEAQ (reference sequence). J is TRBJ1-2 and V is TRBV7-9, with 9 bases that match TRBD1. What was sequenced was PBMCs or T cells enriched from blood (not recorded which). This sequence originates from a man younger than 45 who had recovered from COVID-19. The CDR3 region is CASSPRTGTGYYGYTF. The CDR3 DNA is TGTGCCAGCAGCCCAAGGACCGGGACAGGGTACTATGGCTACACCTTC.